These 27 T cell receptor beta chains came from one sample sequenced in a study of control samples from healthy donors and cancer patients (dated by TCRdb to the early 2020s). The library was obtained by the immunoSEQ multiplex PCR assay. TCRdb obtained this table from immuneACCESS and retained in-frame rearrangements with V and J assigned. These tables miss some clones; where compared with another copy, unresolved V genes account for less than half of the shortfall, and the remainder is unexplained. Within this sample are roughly 120,000 clones, with over 90% of them counted one time only. In total, the top ten clones hold over 2.5% of the sample. The sequencing sample was made of blood. All receptors derive from a man aged 25 to 40 in good health.

The chain employs TRBV12-5 and TRBJ1-1, with a tentative D call TRBD1 (5 bases). Trimming removed 7 bases at V and 0 bases at J, with 21 bases between. The CDR3 contains 17 residues. CDR1 is LGHNT and CDR2 is FRNRAP in the germline V gene. CDR3 DNA: TGTGCTAGTGCCTCCCCATCGGGGCAATTAGTGAACACTGAAGCTTTCTTT. This sequence encodes CASASPSGQLVNTEAFF. Using reference TRBV12-5 and TRBJ1-1 for the parts outside the CDR3, the full variable domain is DARVTQTPRHKVTEMGQEVTMRCQPILGHNTVFWYRQTMMQGLELLAYFRNRAPLDDSGMPKDRFSAEMPDATLATLKIQPSEPRDSAVYFCASASPSGQLVNTEAFFGQGTRLTVV.

In this sample, this clone turned up once. The chain employs TRBV6-5 and TRBJ1-6, with a possible D match to TRBD1 (5 bases). The CDR3 totals 15 residues. V shed 4 bases and J shed 10 bases, with 17 bases lying between them. The germline V gene encodes CDR1 MNHEY and CDR2 SVGAGI. CDR3 sequence: CASSSGPSFGSPLHF. The DNA of the CDR3 is TGTGCCAGCAGTTCGGGGCCCTCTTTTGGCTCACCCCTCCACTTT.

V usage is TRBV7-3 and J usage is TRBJ2-1; D call uncertain. The CDR3 length is 16 residues. V lost 0 bases and J 6 bases, leaving 15 bases between the germline ends. Germline CDR1 and CDR2: SGHTA and FQGTGA. CDR3 DNA: TGTGCCAGCAGCTTAACCCCGGGCTCCCTTGTCAATGAGCAGTTCTTC. This gives the protein CASSLTPGSLVNEQFF.

The J gene is TRBJ1-3, the V gene TRBV10-3, with D possibly matching TRBD1 (5 bases). V shed 3 bases and J shed 0 bases, with 12 bases lying between them. Per germline, CDR1 ENHRY and CDR2 SYGVKD. The CDR3 has 16 amino acids. DNA of the CDR3: TGTGCCATCAGTGACCTGTCGGGACGCTCTGGAAACACCATATATTTT. Translated: CAISDLSGRSGNTIYF.

The chain employs TRBV9 and TRBJ1-4, with TRBD1 matching 7 bases. Germline CDR1 and CDR2: SGDLS and YYNGEE. Germline trimming cut 2 bases from V and 4 bases from J; bases unmatched to any gene: 2. There are 14 residues in the CDR3. CDR3: CASSVWDSNEKLFF. In nucleotides, the CDR3 is TGTGCCAGCAGCGTTTGGGACAGTAATGAAAAACTGTTTTTT.

The chain carries TRBV27 and TRBJ2-5, with D possibly being TRBD2 (5 bases). Trimming took off 5 bases at V and 5 bases at J, with 15 bases between the two ends. Germline V gene lookup returns CDR1 MNHEY and CDR2 SMNVEV (reference sequence). This CDR3 is 14 amino acids long. CDR3 amino acids: CASSPSGVRETQYF. CDR3 DNA sequence: TGTGCCAGCAGTCCATCCGGGGTACGGGAGACCCAGTACTTC.

V and J are TRBV3-1 (or the pseudogene TRBV3-2) and TRBJ2-6; 10 nucleotides agree with TRBD2. The CDR3 runs to 21 residues. J lost 1 base, V lost 2 bases, and 14 bases had no gene match. CDR1 LGHDT and CDR2 YNNKEL come from the germline V gene (reference sequence). The CDR3 DNA reads TGTGCCAGCAGCCAAACGCCCGGGACTAGCGCGGCGCATTCTGGGGCCAACGTCCTGACTTTC. Amino acid sequence: CASSQTPGTSAAHSGANVLTF.

The gene calls are TRBV5-1 and TRBJ2-2, with D possibly being TRBD1 (6 bases). V lost 0 bases and J lost 6, with 12 bases in between. CDR3 size: 15 residues. Germline V gene lookup returns CDR1 SGHRS and CDR2 YFSETQ. The CDR3 DNA follows: TGCGCCAGCAGCTTGGTAGGCAGGGGAGCCGGGGAGCTGTTTTTT. Protein sequence: CASSLVGRGAGELFF.

The table lists this clone with a count of one. The rearrangement uses TRBV5-8 and TRBJ2-1; 12 nucleotides line up with TRBD2. This CDR3 spans 15 amino acids. V trimming: 0 bases; J trimming: 6 bases; junction bases outside the gene matches: 1. From germline, CDR1 is SGHTS and CDR2 YDEGEE. The CDR3 is CASSLGTSGTNEQFF. In nucleotides, the CDR3 is TGTGCCAGCAGCTTGGGGACTAGCGGGACCAATGAGCAGTTCTTC.

The chain joins TRBV2 to TRBJ1-3; no clear D gene. Deletions cut 8 bases from V and 8 bases from J, with 10 bases between. Looked up from germline, CDR1 is SNHLY and CDR2 is FYNNEI. The CDR3 runs 11 residues. CDR3 DNA: TGTGCCAGCGGAGGGCGGGACACCATATATTTT. Translating it yields CASGGRDTIYF.

This chain's CDR3 is CASMGGRNTIYF. The CDR3 DNA reads TGTGCCAGCATGGGGGGCAGAAACACCATATATTTT. This chain links TRBV2 with TRBJ1-3; D may be TRBD1 (6 bases). Germline values: CDR1 SNHLY, CDR2 FYNNEI. V was cut by 7 bases and J by 5 bases, with 9 bases left in between. The CDR3 runs to 12 residues. Variable domain in full (rest from reference TRBV2 and TRBJ1-3): EPEVTQTPSHQVTQMGQEVILRCVPISNHLYFYWYRQILGQKVEFLVSFYNNEISEKSEIFDDQFSVERPDGSNFTLKIRSTKLEDSAMYFCASMGGRNTIYFGEGSWLTVV.

The V call is TRBV18, the J call TRBJ2-5; 10 bases match TRBD1. The CDR3 has 15 residues. V trimming: 4 bases; J trimming: 5 bases; junction bases outside the gene matches: 7. The germline gives CDR1 KGHSH, CDR2 LQKENI. The CDR3 sequence is CASSRGTGDDETQYF. The CDR3 DNA sequence: TGTGCCAGCTCACGCGGGACAGGGGACGACGAGACCCAGTACTTC. The whole variable domain, filled in from reference TRBV18 and TRBJ2-5, reads NAGVMQNPRHLVRRRGQEARLRCSPMKGHSHVYWYRQLPEEGLKFMVYLQKENIIDESGMPKERFSAEFPKEGPSILRIQQVVRGDSAAYFCASSRGTGDDETQYFGPGTRLLVL.

This chain joins TRBV7-2 and TRBJ2-1; D gene ambiguous. The V and J ends lost 1 base and 4 bases respectively, with 5 bases between them. This CDR3 is built from 13 residues. CDR1 and CDR2 from the germline V gene are SGHTA and FQGNSA. CDR3 bases: TGTGCCAGCAGCTTAGGCGAGTACAATGAGCAGTTCTTC. Translated: CASSLGEYNEQFF.

The rearrangement links TRBV19 to TRBJ2-7; 9 nucleotides line up with TRBD1. This CDR3 has 15 residues. Germline CDR1 is LNHDA and CDR2 is SQIVND (reference sequence). Trimming cost V 5 bases and J 8 bases; bases outside gene matches: 13. CDR3 sequence (DNA): TGTGCCAGTAGTCCCCGGACAGGGGTCTCCTCAAAGCAGTACTTC. This encodes CASSPRTGVSSKQYF.

The V and J genes are TRBV27 and TRBJ1-6, with a weak D call TRBD1 (6 bases). Germline loops: CDR1 MNHEY, CDR2 SMNVEV (reference sequence). Trimming removed 3 bases at V and 4 bases at J, with 13 bases between. There are 16 residues in the CDR3. The CDR3 spells CASSLRTALYNSPLHF. The CDR3, as DNA: TGTGCCAGCAGTTTGAGGACAGCGCTTTATAATTCACCCCTCCACTTT.

This clone was found once. The rearrangement joins TRBV6-5 to TRBJ1-3; no reliable D call. The CDR3 contains 14 residues. The germline V and J ends were trimmed by 5 bases and 5 bases, with 13 bases remaining between them. Per germline, CDR1 MNHEY and CDR2 SVGAGI. The CDR3: CASSPEEGRNTIYF. The CDR3 DNA reads TGTGCCAGCAGTCCAGAGGAGGGAAGAAACACCATATATTTT.

The CDR3 loop is CASSLGSAYSNQPQHF. Written as DNA, the CDR3 is TGTGCCAGCAGTTTAGGGTCCGCCTATAGCAATCAGCCCCAGCATTTT. V and J are TRBV28 and TRBJ1-5; D not resolved. CDR3 length equals 16 residues. V gave up 2 bases and J gave up 0 bases, with 11 bases separating them. The germline CDR1 and CDR2 sequences are MDHEN and SYDVKM. The full variable domain, its missing parts supplied by reference TRBV28 and TRBJ1-5, is DVKVTQSSRYLVKRTGEKVFLECVQDMDHENMFWYRQDPGLGLRLIYFSYDVKMKEKGDIPEGYSVSREKKERFSLILESASTNQTSMYLCASSLGSAYSNQPQHFGDGTRLSIL.

This clone was counted many times. The CDR3 nucleotides are TGTGCCAGCAGTGAGACTAGCGGGGGGGCAGATACGCAGTATTTT. It specifies CASSETSGGADTQYF. The chain uses TRBV6-4 and TRBJ2-3, with TRBD2 matching 14 bases. The V segment lost 3 bases and the J segment 4 bases; nucleotides outside the gene matches: 0. The germline CDR1 and CDR2 sequences are MRHNA and SNTAGT. The CDR3 totals 15 residues.

This clone showed up just once. V and J are TRBV6-4 and TRBJ1-5; 8 bases line up with TRBD1. Germline lookup yields CDR1 MRHNA and CDR2 SNTAGT. The ends lost 9 bases at V and 6 bases at J; junction bases unmatched: 10. CDR3 length: 14 residues. CDR3 protein: CARVPGTGRQPQHF. Written as DNA, the CDR3 is TGTGCCAGGGTACCCGGGACAGGACGTCAGCCCCAGCATTTT.

The rearrangement uses TRBV2 and TRBJ2-7; TRBD2 matches at 12 bases. The CDR3 runs 16 residues. Germline V gene sequence: CDR1 SNHLY, CDR2 FYNNEI. With 4 bases clipped from V and 3 bases from J, the junction kept 7 bases outside the gene matches. In DNA, the CDR3 is TGTGCCAGCAGTGGACTAGCGGGGGCGTTGGTCTACGAGCAGTACGTC. Amino acid sequence: CASSGLAGALVYEQYV.

The CDR3 reads CASSLASRGGREQFF. CDR3 nucleotide sequence: TGTGCCAGCAGCTTAGCGTCTCGGGGGGGCCGGGAGCAGTTCTTC. This chain uses TRBV7-2 with TRBJ2-1, with TRBD2 matching over 8 bases. The V gene's germline CDR1 is SGHTA and CDR2 FQGNSA. This CDR3 is built from 15 residues. The J segment lost 10 bases and the V segment lost 0 bases, leaving 8 bases of the junction unmatched.

V usage is TRBV7-9 and J usage is TRBJ1-1, with unresolved D. In germline, CDR1 is SEHNR, CDR2 FQNEAQ (reference sequence). The CDR3 is 13 amino acids. The DNA for the CDR3 is TGTGCTCTCGGTACTCGCAGGAACACTGAAGCTTTCTTT. Protein sequence: CALGTRRNTEAFF.

The chain links TRBV25-1 to TRBJ2-1, with D maybe TRBD1 (5 bases). The CDR3 consists of 13 residues. Per germline, CDR1 MGHDK and CDR2 SYGVNS. The ends were cut back, 7 bases at V and 9 bases at J, with 16 bases in the middle. The CDR3 protein is CASTGAPSSEQFF. The CDR3, as DNA: TGTGCCAGCACTGGGGCTCCCTCGAGTGAGCAGTTCTTC.

J is TRBJ2-6 and V is TRBV11-1; the D gene is possibly TRBD2 (5 bases). Trimming stripped 1 base from V and 0 bases from J, with 7 bases between. CDR1 is SGHAT and CDR2 is FQDESV in the germline V gene (reference sequence). The CDR3 has 16 amino acids. CDR3 sequence (DNA): TGTGCCAGCAGCTTAGGCGGGTACTCTGGGGCCAACGTCCTGACTTTC. Translation: CASSLGGYSGANVLTF.

The chain recombines TRBV5-1 with TRBJ1-5, with D possibly TRBD1 on 6 matching bases. The CDR3 extends over 13 amino acids. Germline CDR1 reads SGHRS; CDR2 reads YFSETQ. Between the trimmed V and J ends, which lost 4 bases and 3 bases, there was a span of 8 bases. The DNA for the CDR3 is TGCGCCAGCAGCGGGGGGCTCAATCAGCCCCAGCATTTT. Translation: CASSGGLNQPQHF.

This chain uses TRBV9 with TRBJ2-5; weak D call: TRBD1 (5 bases). The CDR3 is 14 amino acids. V was trimmed by 0 bases and J by 1 base, leaving 7 bases between them. Germline-derived CDR1 and CDR2 are SGDLS and YYNGEE. The CDR3 sequence: CASSVDRLQETQYF. CDR3 in DNA: TGTGCCAGCAGCGTAGACAGGCTCCAAGAGACCCAGTACTTC.

The rearrangement joins TRBV14 to TRBJ1-2; TRBD1 might be the D (5 bases). The length of the CDR3 is 12 residues. CDR1 is SGHDN, CDR2 FVKESK, per germline. Trimming left V 6 bases short and J 4 bases short, with 9 bases between. CDR3 loop: CASSLGTYGYTF. CDR3 DNA: TGTGCCAGCAGTCTTGGGACCTATGGCTACACCTTC.